This T cell receptor beta chain comes out of a study of blood T cell repertoires in COVID-19. Background on the study: The United States, Italy and Spain provided the acute and convalescent COVID-19 samples.

Original data processing: Reference gene primers were amplified, and this amplification served to estimate nucleated cell counts. Repertoires were generated with immunoSEQ multiplex PCR, while TCRdb's copy carries only in-frame clones and drops some. From that table come the V and J calls and clone size; the DNA was used to work out D and trimming. The data show about 250,000 clones, over 75% seen once. Cohort placement rested on clinical history that participants reported themselves. Sequencing input: PBMCs or T cells enriched from blood (not recorded which). The sequence came from a man between 40 and 49 years old who had recovered from COVID-19.

The CDR3 DNA sequence: TGTGCCATCAGTGAGTCGTTAGCGGGAGTAAGGAACGAGCAGTACTTC. Translating it yields CAISESLAGVRNEQYF. V is TRBV10-3 and J is TRBJ2-7; 9 bases agree with TRBD2. CDR1 is ENHRY, CDR2 SYGVKD, per germline. The CDR3 has 16 amino acids. J was trimmed by 5 bases and V by 0 bases; bases with no gene match: 8.